One sample yielded the 20 T cell receptor beta chains listed below, sequenced in a study of blood T cell repertoires in COVID-19. Assay: immunoSEQ multiplex PCR; the TCRdb copy retains only in-frame clones and omits some. Among about 170,000 clones listed, about 86% were seen once. Sample: peripheral blood. The source of these receptors is a man aged 50 or older with active or convalescent COVID-19.

The chain links TRBV4-1 to TRBJ2-5; TRBD2 matches at 9 bases. The germline V gene has CDR1 MGHRA and CDR2 YSYEKL. Trimming removed 2 bases from V and 0 bases from J; junction bases left unmatched: 10. CDR3 length: 18 amino acids. The CDR3 reads CASSQIIAGAGYQETQYF. The DNA of the CDR3 is TGCGCCAGCAGCCAAATAATAGCGGGGGCCGGGTACCAAGAGACCCAGTACTTC.

The chain recombines TRBV7-9 with TRBJ2-3; TRBD2 matches 9 bases. The CDR3 is made up of 15 amino acids. Trimming removed 4 bases from V and 6 bases from J; junction bases left unmatched: 8. CDR1 and CDR2 (germline): SEHNR, FQNEAQ (reference sequence). In DNA form, the CDR3 reads TGTGCCAGCAGCTCGGGACTAGCAGCTCAGGATACGCAGTATTTT. This sequence encodes CASSSGLAAQDTQYF.

J is TRBJ1-3 and V is TRBV2, with D possibly TRBD1 on 6 matching bases. V was trimmed by 6 bases and J by 4 bases, leaving 19 bases between them. CDR3 size: 16 residues. Germline values: CDR1 SNHLY, CDR2 FYNNEI. Here the CDR3 reads CASSRGAGHKGNTIYF. CDR3 coding DNA: TGTGCCAGCAGCCGGGGGGCGGGACATAAGGGAAACACCATATATTTT.

V gene TRBV25-1 combines with J gene TRBJ2-5; 8 bases are shared with TRBD2. Trimming at V came to 1 base and at J to 0 bases, leaving 4 bases not matched to a gene. Per germline, CDR1 MGHDK and CDR2 SYGVNS. The CDR3 totals 16 residues. This CDR3 reads CASSESGRGDQETQYF. The CDR3 nucleotides are TGTGCCAGCAGTGAATCAGGGCGGGGGGACCAAGAGACCCAGTACTTC.

As to this clone: Sequence at one end of the junction differs from germline and may be a read error. The chain has TRBV7-7 and TRBJ1-1; D is possibly TRBD1 (6 bases). The CDR3 loop spans 13 amino acids. Germline CDR1 reads SSHAT; CDR2 reads FNYEAQ (reference sequence). The CDR3 region is CASSLGANTEAFF. Written as DNA, the CDR3 is TGTGCTAGCAGCTTGGGGGCGAACACTGAAGCTTTCTTT.

The chain has TRBV4-2 and TRBJ2-2, with D maybe TRBD1 (6 bases). The CDR3 runs 16 residues. V was pared by 0 bases and J by 1 base, with 9 bases between. CDR1 and CDR2 (germline): LGHNA, YNFKEQ. The CDR3 DNA sequence: TGTGCCAGCAGCCAAGATGGGGGCAAGAACACCGGGGAGCTGTTTTTT. Translating gives CASSQDGGKNTGELFF.

The V call is TRBV11-2, the J call TRBJ2-5, with TRBD1 identical over 8 bases. J was trimmed by 1 base and V by 4 bases; bases with no gene match: 2. The CDR3 has 14 residues. Germline-derived CDR1 and CDR2 are SGHAT and FQNNGV. The CDR3 sequence is CASSWTGIQETQYF. CDR3 DNA sequence: TGTGCCAGCAGCTGGACAGGGATCCAAGAGACCCAGTACTTC.

This rearrangement joins TRBV19 to TRBJ2-1; 9 nucleotides align to TRBD2. Germline V gene sequence: CDR1 LNHDA, CDR2 SQIVND (reference sequence). CDR3 length: 15 residues. The V gene end was trimmed by 5 bases and the J gene end by 4 bases; junction bases not matched to a gene: 6. As DNA, the CDR3 is TGTGCCAGTAGTGTGCGGGGGGGGAGATACAATGAGCAGTTCTTC. It translates to CASSVRGGRYNEQFF.

The rearrangement links TRBV5-4 to TRBJ2-1; D remains unclear. The CDR3 has 15 amino acids. Germline V gives CDR1 SGHNT, CDR2 YYREEE (reference sequence). V was trimmed by 0 bases and J by 8 bases, leaving 15 bases between them. CDR3 residues: CASSLAGSRRDEQFF. The CDR3 DNA reads TGTGCCAGCAGCTTGGCCGGGTCTAGACGGGATGAGCAGTTCTTC. The full variable domain, rest sourced from reference TRBV5-4 and TRBJ2-1, is ETGVTQSPTHLIKTRGQQVTLRCSSQSGHNTVSWYQQALGQGPQFIFQYYREEENGRGNFPPRFSGLQFPNYSSELNVNALELDDSALYLCASSLAGSRRDEQFFGPGTRLTVL.

The chain recombines TRBV9 with TRBJ2-1, with 8 bases lining up with TRBD2. The CDR3 is 16 amino acids. Per the germline V gene, CDR1 is SGDLS and CDR2 is YYNGEE. The V segment lost 4 bases and the J segment 0 bases; nucleotides outside the gene matches: 6. DNA of the CDR3: TGTGCCAGCAGCCTACGAAGCGGGAGCTCCTACAATGAGCAGTTCTTC. Translated: CASSLRSGSSYNEQFF.

The chain recombines TRBV29-1 with TRBJ2-2; 8 nucleotides match TRBD1. The CDR3 consists of 14 residues. CDR1 and CDR2 from the germline V gene are SQVTM and ANQGSEA. J was trimmed by 7 bases and V by 7 bases; bases with no gene match: 11. The CDR3 region is CSATGQGGSGELFF. The CDR3 coding sequence is TGCAGCGCCACTGGACAGGGAGGCAGCGGGGAGCTGTTTTTT.

The chain combines TRBV6-5 with TRBJ1-1, with no clear D. This CDR3 has 13 residues. Trimming left V 7 bases short and J 7 bases short, with 16 bases between. Germline V gene sequence: CDR1 MNHEY, CDR2 SVGAGI. The CDR3 loop is CASIFGEVGEAFF. CDR3 DNA sequence: TGTGCCAGCATTTTTGGGGAGGTGGGTGAAGCTTTCTTT.

V is TRBV3-1 (or the pseudogene TRBV3-2) and J is TRBJ1-4; 9 bases are shared with TRBD1. Germline CDR1 LGHDT, CDR2 YNNKEL (reference sequence). V was clipped by 0 bases and J by 3 bases; unmatched bases: 2. The CDR3 totals 16 residues. CDR3 loop: CASSQEGQGANEKLFF. The CDR3 nucleotides are TGTGCCAGCAGCCAAGAGGGACAGGGTGCTAATGAAAAACTGTTTTTT.

The chain joins TRBV9 to TRBJ2-2; 10 bases map to TRBD1. This CDR3 region has 17 residues. In germline, CDR1 is SGDLS, CDR2 YYNGEE. J lost 5 bases, V lost 4 bases, and 11 bases had no gene match. The chain's CDR3 is CASSKRGDRGTTGELFF. CDR3 in DNA: TGTGCCAGCAGCAAAAGGGGGGACAGGGGCACGACCGGGGAGCTGTTTTTT.

The V gene is TRBV6-2 or TRBV6-3, the J gene TRBJ2-5, with 7 nucleotides matching TRBD1. Germline V lookup: CDR1 MNHEY, CDR2 SVGEGT. CDR3 length: 14 amino acids. Trimming at V came to 5 bases and at J to 5 bases, leaving 8 bases not matched to a gene. CDR3 nucleotides: TGTGCCAGCAGTGCGACAGGGTATGGGGAGACCCAGTACTTC. Translated, it gives CASSATGYGETQYF.

This clone was picked up one time. The CDR3 sequence: CSARGAYNSPLHF. The CDR3 region has the DNA TGCAGCGCCCGTGGGGCGTATAATTCACCCCTCCACTTT. This sequence joins TRBV29-1 and TRBJ1-6, with D possibly TRBD1 on 5 matching bases. The CDR3 contains 13 residues. The germline gives CDR1 SQVTM, CDR2 ANQGSEA. Trimming removed 7 bases from V and 4 bases from J, with 11 bases in between.

This clone occurred once. The chain carries TRBV28 and TRBJ2-5; 9 positions match TRBD1. With 7 bases clipped from V and 4 bases from J, the junction kept 4 bases outside the gene matches. The CDR3 is made up of 13 amino acids. Germline V gene data show CDR1 as MDHEN and CDR2 as SYDVKM. In DNA form, the CDR3 reads TGTGCCAGCACTACAGGGGGCGGAGAGACCCAGTACTTC. Its translation: CASTTGGGETQYF.

The chain links TRBV7-9 to TRBJ1-3; perhaps TRBD1 as D (6 bases). V dropped 5 bases and J dropped 3 bases, with 11 bases sitting between them. The CDR3 extends over 14 amino acids. The V gene's germline CDR1 is SEHNR and CDR2 FQNEAQ (reference sequence). The CDR3 DNA reads TGTGCCAGCAGCACCCGCAGGGGTGGAAACACCATATATTTT. Amino acids: CASSTRRGGNTIYF.

The V and J genes are TRBV6-5 and TRBJ1-1; possibly TRBD1 for D (5 bases). Trimming took 5 bases from V and 2 from J, leaving 15 bases between them. The CDR3 has 15 residues. CDR1 is MNHEY, CDR2 SVGAGI, per germline. In DNA, the CDR3 is TGTGCCAGCAGTAGAACCGTAGGGGCTAACACTGAAGCTTTCTTT. It codes for CASSRTVGANTEAFF.

The rearrangement uses TRBV4-3 and TRBJ1-4; D unclear. Germline V CDR1 and CDR2: LGHNA, YSLEER. CDR3 length equals 15 residues. V was cut by 0 bases and J by 2 bases, with 7 bases left in between. CDR3: CASSQDRGTNEKLFF. The CDR3 DNA reads as TGCGCCAGCAGCCAAGATCGGGGTACTAATGAAAAACTGTTTTTT.